The TCR beta chain under discussion was sequenced for a study of shared clonotypes between healthy human individuals. Sequencing used immunoSEQ multiplex PCR; TCRdb keeps in-frame clones, though not all of them. The data show about 1.9 million clones, 85% to 95% seen once. The naive CD8 fraction comprised CD45RO-negative cells positively selected for CCR7 and excluded terminally differentiated effector memory CD45RA+ cells. V lost 3 bases, J lost 7 bases, and 3 bases stayed unmatched. CDR3 length: 14 residues. Germline V gene data show CDR1 as SEHNR and CDR2 as FQNEAQ (reference sequence). The receptor was isolated from a young man in good health. Some clones in this sample may be carry-over from other donors' samples. Input material: naive CD8+ T cells from PBMCs. The gene calls are TRBV7-9 and TRBJ1-5, with TRBD1 matching 10 bases. This CDR3 reads CASSLGQGFQPQHF. CDR3 coding DNA: TGTGCCAGCAGCTTGGGACAGGGGTTCCAGCCCCAGCATTTT. Full variable domain (missing parts from reference TRBV7-9 and TRBJ1-5): DTGVSQNPRHKITKRGQNVTFRCDPISEHNRLYWYRQTLGQGPEFLTYFQNEAQLEKSRLLSDRFSAERPKGSFSTLEIQRTEQGDSAMYLCASSLGQGFQPQHFGDGTRLSIL.